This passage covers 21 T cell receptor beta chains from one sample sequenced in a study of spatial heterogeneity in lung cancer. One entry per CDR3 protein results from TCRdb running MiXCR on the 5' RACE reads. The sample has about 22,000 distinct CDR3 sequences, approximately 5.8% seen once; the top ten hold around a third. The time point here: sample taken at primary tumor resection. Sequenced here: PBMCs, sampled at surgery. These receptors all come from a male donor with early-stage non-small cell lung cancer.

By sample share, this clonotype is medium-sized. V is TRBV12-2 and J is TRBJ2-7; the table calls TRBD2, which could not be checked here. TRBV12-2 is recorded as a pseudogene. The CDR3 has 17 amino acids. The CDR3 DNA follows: TGTGCAAGTCGCTTATTGTCGCGGGGGCCCTCCTCCTACGAGCAGTACTTC. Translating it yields CASRLLSRGPSSYEQYF.

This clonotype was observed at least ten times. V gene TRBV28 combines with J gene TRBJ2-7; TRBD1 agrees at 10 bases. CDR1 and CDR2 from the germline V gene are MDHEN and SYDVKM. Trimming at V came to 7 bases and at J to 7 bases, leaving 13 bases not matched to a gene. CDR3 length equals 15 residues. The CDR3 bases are TGTGCCAGCACCATTTCCGGGACAGGGGAGCGAGAGCAGTACTTC. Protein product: CASTISGTGEREQYF.

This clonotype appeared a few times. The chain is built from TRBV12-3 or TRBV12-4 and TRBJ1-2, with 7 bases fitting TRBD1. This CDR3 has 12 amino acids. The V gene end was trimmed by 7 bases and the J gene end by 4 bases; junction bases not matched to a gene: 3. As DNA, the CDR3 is TGTGCCAGCACCGGGACAGCCTATGGCTACACCTTC. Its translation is CASTGTAYGYTF.

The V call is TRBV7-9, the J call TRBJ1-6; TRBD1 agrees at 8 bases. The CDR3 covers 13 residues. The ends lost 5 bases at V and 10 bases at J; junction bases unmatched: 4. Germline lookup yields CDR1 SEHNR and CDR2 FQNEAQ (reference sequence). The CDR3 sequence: CASSPGTGSPLHF. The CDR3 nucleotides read TGTGCCAGCAGCCCCGGGACAGGCTCACCCCTCCACTTT.

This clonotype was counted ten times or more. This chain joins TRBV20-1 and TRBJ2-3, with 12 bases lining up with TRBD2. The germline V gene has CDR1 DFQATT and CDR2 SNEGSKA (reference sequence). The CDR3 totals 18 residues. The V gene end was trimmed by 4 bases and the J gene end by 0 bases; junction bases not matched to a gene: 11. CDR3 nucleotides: TGCAGTGCTAAACGTTCTAGCGGGAGGGCCGGGAGCACAGATACGCAGTATTTT. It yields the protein CSAKRSSGRAGSTDTQYF.

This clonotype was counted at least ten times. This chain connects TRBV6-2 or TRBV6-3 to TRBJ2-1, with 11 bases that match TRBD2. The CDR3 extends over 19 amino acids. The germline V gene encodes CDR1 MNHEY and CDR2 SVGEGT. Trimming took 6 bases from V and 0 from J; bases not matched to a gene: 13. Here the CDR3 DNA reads TGTGCCAGCAGGGACCCCGGGACTAGCGGTAAAAGCTCCTACAATGAGCAGTTCTTC. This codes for CASRDPGTSGKSSYNEQFF.

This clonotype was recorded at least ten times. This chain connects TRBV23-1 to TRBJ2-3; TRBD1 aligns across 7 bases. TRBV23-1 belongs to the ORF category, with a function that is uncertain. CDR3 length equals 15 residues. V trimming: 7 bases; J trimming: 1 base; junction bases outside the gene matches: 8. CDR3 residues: CASTPRQGGTDTQYF. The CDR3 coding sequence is TGCGCCAGCACCCCCCGACAGGGTGGCACAGATACGCAGTATTTT.

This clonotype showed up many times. The CDR3 coding sequence is TGTGCCAGTAGTATTCGAGATCACGAAAAACTGTTTTTT. Protein: CASSIRDHEKLFF. The V gene is TRBV19, the J gene TRBJ1-4; D unresolved. This CDR3 is 13 amino acids long. Germline CDR1 is LNHDA and CDR2 is SQIVND (reference sequence). Trimming stripped 3 bases from V and 8 bases from J, with 10 bases between.

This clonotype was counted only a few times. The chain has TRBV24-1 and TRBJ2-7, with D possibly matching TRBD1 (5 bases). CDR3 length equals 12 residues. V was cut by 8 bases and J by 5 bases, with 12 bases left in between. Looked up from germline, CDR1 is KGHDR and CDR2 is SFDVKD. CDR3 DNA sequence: TGTGCCACCAATCAGGGTTCCCACGAGCAGTACTTC. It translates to CATNQGSHEQYF.

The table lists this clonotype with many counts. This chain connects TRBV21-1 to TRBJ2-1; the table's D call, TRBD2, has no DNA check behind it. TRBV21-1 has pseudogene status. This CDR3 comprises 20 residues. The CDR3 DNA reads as TGTGCCAGCAGCAAACGTACTTGGACTAGCGGGGAAGGCGCCTACAATGAGCAGTTCTTC. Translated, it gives CASSKRTWTSGEGAYNEQFF.

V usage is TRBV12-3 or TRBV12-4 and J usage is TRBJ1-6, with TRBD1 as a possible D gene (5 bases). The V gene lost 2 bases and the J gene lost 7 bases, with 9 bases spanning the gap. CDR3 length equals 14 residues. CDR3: CASSLRAGNSPLHF. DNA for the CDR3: TGTGCCAGCAGTTTAAGGGCAGGGAATTCACCCCTCCACTTT.

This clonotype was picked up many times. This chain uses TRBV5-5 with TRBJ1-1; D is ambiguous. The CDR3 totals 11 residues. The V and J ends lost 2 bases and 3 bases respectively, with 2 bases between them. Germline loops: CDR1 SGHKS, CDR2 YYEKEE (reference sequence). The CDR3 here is CASSFHTEAFF. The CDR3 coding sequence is TGTGCCAGCAGCTTTCACACTGAAGCTTTCTTT.

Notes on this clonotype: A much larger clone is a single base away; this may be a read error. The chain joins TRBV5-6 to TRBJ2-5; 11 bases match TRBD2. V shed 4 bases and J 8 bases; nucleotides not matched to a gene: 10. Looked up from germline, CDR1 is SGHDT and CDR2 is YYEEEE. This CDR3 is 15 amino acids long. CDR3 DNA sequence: TGTGCCAGCAGCCTTCTAGCGGGGGGAACAGACACCCAGTACTTC. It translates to CASSLLAGGTDTQYF.

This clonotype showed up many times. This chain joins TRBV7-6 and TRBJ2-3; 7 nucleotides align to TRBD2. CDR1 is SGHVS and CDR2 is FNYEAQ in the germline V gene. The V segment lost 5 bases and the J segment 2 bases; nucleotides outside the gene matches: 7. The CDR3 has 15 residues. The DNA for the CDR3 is TGTGCCAGCAGCCGTGCTAGCGGATACACAGATACGCAGTATTTT. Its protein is CASSRASGYTDTQYF.

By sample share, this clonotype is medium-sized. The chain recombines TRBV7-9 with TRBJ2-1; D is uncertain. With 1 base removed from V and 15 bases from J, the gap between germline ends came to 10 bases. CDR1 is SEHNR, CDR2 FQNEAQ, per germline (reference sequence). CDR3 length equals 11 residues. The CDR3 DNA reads TGTGCCAGCAGCTTAGGGCTAGTGGGGTTCTTC. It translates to CASSLGLVGFF.

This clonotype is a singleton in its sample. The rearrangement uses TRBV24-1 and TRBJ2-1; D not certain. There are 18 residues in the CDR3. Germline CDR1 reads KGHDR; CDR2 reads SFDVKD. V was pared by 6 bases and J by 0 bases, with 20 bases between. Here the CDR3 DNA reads TGTGCCACCAGTTCGGTAGGCGCCAGAAGGAGCTCCTACAATGAGCAGTTCTTC. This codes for CATSSVGARRSSYNEQFF.

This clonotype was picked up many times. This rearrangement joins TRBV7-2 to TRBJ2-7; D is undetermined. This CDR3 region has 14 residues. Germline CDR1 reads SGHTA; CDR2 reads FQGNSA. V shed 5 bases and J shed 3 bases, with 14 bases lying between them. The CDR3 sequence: CASSPRLRDYEQYF. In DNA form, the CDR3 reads TGTGCCAGCAGCCCTAGGTTACGCGACTACGAGCAGTACTTC.

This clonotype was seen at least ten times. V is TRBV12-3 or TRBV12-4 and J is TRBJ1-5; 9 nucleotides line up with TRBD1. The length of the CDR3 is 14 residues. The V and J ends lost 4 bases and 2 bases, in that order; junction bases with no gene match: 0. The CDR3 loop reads CASSWTGGNQPQHF. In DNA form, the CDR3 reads TGTGCCAGCAGTTGGACAGGGGGCAATCAGCCCCAGCATTTT.

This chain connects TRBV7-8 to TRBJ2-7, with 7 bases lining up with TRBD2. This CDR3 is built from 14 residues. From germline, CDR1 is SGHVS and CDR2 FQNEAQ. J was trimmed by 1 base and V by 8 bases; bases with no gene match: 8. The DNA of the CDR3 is TGTGCCAGCTGCCCCAGGGAGGGGTCCTACGAGCAGTACTTC. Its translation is CASCPREGSYEQYF.

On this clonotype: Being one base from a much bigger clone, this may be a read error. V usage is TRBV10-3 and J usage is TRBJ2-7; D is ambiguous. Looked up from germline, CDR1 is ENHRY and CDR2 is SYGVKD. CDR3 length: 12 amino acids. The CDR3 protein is CAISDGSYEQHF. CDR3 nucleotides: TGTGCCATCAGTGACGGCTCCTACGAGCAGCACTTC.

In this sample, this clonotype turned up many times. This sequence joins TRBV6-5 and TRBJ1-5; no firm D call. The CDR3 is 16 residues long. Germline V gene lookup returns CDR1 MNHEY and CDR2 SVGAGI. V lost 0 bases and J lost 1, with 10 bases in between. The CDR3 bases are TGTGCCAGCAGTTACTCGGGCCCAAGGAGCAATCAGCCCCAGCATTTT. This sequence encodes CASSYSGPRSNQPQHF.